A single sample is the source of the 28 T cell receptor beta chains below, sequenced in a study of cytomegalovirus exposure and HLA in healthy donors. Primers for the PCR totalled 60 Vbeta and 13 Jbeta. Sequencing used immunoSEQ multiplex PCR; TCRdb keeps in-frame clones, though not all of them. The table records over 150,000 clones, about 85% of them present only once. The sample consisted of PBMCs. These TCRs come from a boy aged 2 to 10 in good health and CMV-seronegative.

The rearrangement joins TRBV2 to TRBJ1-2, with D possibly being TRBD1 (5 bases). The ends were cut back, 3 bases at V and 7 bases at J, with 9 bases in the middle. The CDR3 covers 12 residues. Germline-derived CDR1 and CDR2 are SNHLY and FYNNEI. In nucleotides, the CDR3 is TGTGCCAGCAGTGACGGGGGTTTTGGCTACACCTTC. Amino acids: CASSDGGFGYTF. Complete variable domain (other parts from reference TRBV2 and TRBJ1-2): EPEVTQTPSHQVTQMGQEVILRCVPISNHLYFYWYRQILGQKVEFLVSFYNNEISEKSEIFDDQFSVERPDGSNFTLKIRSTKLEDSAMYFCASSDGGFGYTFGSGTRLTVV.

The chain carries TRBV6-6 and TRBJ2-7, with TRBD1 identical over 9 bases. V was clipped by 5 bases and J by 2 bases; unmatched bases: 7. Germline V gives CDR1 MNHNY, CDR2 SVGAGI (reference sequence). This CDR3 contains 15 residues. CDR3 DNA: TGTGCCAGCAGTGTAGGGGACAGGGTTACCTACGAGCAGTACTTC. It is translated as CASSVGDRVTYEQYF.

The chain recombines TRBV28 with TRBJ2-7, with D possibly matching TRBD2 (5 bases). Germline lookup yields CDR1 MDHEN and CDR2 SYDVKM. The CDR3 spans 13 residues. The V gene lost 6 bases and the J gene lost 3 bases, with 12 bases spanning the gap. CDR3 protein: CASSLFEGYEQYF. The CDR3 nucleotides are TGTGCCAGCAGCCTGTTTGAGGGCTACGAGCAGTACTTC.

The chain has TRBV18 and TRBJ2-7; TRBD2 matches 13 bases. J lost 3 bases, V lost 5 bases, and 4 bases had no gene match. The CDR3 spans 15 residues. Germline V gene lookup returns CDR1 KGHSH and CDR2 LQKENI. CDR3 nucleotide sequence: TGTGCCAGCTCAAGGACTAGCGGGAGTAACTACGAGCAGTACTTC. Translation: CASSRTSGSNYEQYF.

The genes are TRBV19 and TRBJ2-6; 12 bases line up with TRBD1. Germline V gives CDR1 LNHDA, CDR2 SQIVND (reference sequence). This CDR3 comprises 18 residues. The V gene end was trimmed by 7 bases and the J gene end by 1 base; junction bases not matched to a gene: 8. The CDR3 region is CASTPRDRGLSGANVLTF. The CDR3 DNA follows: TGTGCCAGTACCCCGAGGGACAGGGGGCTGTCTGGGGCCAACGTCCTGACTTTC.

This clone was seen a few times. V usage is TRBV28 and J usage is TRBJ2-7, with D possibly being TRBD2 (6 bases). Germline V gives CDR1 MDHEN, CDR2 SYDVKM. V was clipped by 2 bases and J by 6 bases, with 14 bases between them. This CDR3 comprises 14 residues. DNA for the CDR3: TGTGCCAGCAGTTTAAGTGGGAGTAGCGGCGAGCAGTACTTC. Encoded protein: CASSLSGSSGEQYF. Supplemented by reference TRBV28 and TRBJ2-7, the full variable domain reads DVKVTQSSRYLVKRTGEKVFLECVQDMDHENMFWYRQDPGLGLRLIYFSYDVKMKEKGDIPEGYSVSREKKERFSLILESASTNQTSMYLCASSLSGSSGEQYFGPGTRLTVT.

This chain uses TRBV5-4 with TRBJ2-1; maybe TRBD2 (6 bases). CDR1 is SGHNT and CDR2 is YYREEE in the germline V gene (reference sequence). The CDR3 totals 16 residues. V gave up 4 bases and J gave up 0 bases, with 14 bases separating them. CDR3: CASSLGTPSSYNEQFF. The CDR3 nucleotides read TGTGCCAGCAGCCTAGGGACTCCCAGCTCCTACAATGAGCAGTTCTTC. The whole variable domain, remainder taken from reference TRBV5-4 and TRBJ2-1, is ETGVTQSPTHLIKTRGQQVTLRCSSQSGHNTVSWYQQALGQGPQFIFQYYREEENGRGNFPPRFSGLQFPNYSSELNVNALELDDSALYLCASSLGTPSSYNEQFFGPGTRLTVL.

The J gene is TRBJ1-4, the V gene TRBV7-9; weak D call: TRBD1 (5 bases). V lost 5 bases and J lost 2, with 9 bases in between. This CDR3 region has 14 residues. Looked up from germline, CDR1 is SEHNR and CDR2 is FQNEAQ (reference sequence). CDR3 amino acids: CASSPGFTNEKLFF. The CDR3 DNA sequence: TGTGCCAGCAGCCCAGGGTTCACTAATGAAAAACTGTTTTTT.

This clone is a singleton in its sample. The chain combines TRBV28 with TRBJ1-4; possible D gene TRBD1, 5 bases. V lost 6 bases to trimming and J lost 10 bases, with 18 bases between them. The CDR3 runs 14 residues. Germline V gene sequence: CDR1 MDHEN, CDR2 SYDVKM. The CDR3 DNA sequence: TGTGCCAGCAGCCCCTCCCAGGGATTCCGAAAACTGTTTTTT. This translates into CASSPSQGFRKLFF.

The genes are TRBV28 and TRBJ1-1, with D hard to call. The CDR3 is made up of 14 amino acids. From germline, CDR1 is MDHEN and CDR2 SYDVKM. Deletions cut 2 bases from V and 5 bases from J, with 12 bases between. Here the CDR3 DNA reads TGTGCCAGCAGTTTAAGTTGGCAGAGGACTGAAGCTTTCTTT. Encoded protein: CASSLSWQRTEAFF. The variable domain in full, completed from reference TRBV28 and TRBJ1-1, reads DVKVTQSSRYLVKRTGEKVFLECVQDMDHENMFWYRQDPGLGLRLIYFSYDVKMKEKGDIPEGYSVSREKKERFSLILESASTNQTSMYLCASSLSWQRTEAFFGQGTRLTVV.

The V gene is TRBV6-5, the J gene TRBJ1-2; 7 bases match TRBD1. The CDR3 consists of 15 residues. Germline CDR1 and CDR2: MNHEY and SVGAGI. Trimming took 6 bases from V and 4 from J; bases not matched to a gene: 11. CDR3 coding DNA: TGTGCCAGCAGCCCAAATCGACCAGGGGGCTATGGCTACACCTTC. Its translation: CASSPNRPGGYGYTF.

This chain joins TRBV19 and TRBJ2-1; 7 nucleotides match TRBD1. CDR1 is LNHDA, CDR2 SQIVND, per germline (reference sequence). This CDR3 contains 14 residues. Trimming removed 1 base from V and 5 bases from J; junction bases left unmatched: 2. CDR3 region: CASSIGRGNNEQFF. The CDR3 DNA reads TGTGCCAGTAGTATAGGCAGGGGGAACAATGAGCAGTTCTTC.

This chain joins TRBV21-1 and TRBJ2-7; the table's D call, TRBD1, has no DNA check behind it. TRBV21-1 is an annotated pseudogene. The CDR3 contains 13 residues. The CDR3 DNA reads TGTGCCAGCATATCCAAGGGGACCTACGAGCAGTACTTC. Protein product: CASISKGTYEQYF.

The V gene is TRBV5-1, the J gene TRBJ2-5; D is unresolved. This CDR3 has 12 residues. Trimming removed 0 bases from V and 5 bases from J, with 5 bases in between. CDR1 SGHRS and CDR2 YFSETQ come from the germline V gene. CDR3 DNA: TGCGCCAGCAGCTTGGGTCGGGAGACCCAGTACTTC. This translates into CASSLGRETQYF.

For the CDR3, the DNA is TGTGCCAGCAGTGACAGGGCCAGGGTCGCAGATACGCAGTATTTT. Its protein product is CASSDRARVADTQYF. This sequence joins TRBV2 and TRBJ2-3; a possible D gene is TRBD1 (5 bases). This CDR3 has 15 residues. CDR1 is SNHLY and CDR2 is FYNNEI in the germline V gene. V was pared by 3 bases and J by 4 bases, with 14 bases between.

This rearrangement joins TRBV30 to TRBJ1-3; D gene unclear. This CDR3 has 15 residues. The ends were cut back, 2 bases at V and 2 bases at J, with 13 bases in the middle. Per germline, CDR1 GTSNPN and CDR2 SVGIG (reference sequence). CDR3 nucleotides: TGTGCCTGGAGTATCCCAGCGCTGGCTGGAAACACCATATATTTT. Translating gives CAWSIPALAGNTIYF.

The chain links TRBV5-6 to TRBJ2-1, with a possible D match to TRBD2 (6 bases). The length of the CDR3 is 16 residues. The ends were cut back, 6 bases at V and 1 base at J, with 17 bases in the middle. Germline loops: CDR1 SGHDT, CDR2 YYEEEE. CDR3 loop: CASTWGVGASYNEQFF. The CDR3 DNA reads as TGTGCCAGCACCTGGGGGGTGGGAGCGTCCTACAATGAGCAGTTCTTC.

Written as DNA, the CDR3 is TGTGCCGCTCGCCAGGCGTGGGGCAGGGAGGGATATCAGCCCCAGCATTTT. Translated, it gives CAARQAWGREGYQPQHF. The chain employs TRBV28 and TRBJ1-5, with D possibly TRBD1 on 5 matching bases. The V gene's germline CDR1 is MDHEN and CDR2 SYDVKM. V lost 11 bases and J 5 bases, leaving 28 bases between the germline ends. The CDR3 consists of 17 residues. The variable domain in full, with the rest retrieved from reference TRBV28 and TRBJ1-5, is DVKVTQSSRYLVKRTGEKVFLECVQDMDHENMFWYRQDPGLGLRLIYFSYDVKMKEKGDIPEGYSVSREKKERFSLILESASTNQTSMYLCAARQAWGREGYQPQHFGDGTRLSIL.

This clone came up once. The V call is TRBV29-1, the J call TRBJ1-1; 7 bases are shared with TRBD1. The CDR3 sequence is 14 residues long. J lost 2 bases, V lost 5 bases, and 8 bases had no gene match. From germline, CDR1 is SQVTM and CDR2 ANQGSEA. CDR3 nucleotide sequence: TGCAGCGTTAATACCGGGACAGTTAACACTGAAGCTTTCTTT. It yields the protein CSVNTGTVNTEAFF.

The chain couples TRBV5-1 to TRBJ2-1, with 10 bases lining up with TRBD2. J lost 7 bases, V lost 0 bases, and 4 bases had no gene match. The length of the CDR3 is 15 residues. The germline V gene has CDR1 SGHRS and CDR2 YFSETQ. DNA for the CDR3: TGCGCCAGCAGCTTGGAACTAGCGGGGACAAATGAGCAGTTCTTC. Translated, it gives CASSLELAGTNEQFF.

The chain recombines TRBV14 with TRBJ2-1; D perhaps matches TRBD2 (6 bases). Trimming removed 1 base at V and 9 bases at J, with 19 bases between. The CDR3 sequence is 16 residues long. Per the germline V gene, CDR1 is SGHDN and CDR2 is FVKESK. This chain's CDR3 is CASSQGVSGLRLEQFF. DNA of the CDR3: TGTGCCAGCAGCCAAGGGGTTAGCGGCCTACGCCTTGAGCAGTTCTTC.

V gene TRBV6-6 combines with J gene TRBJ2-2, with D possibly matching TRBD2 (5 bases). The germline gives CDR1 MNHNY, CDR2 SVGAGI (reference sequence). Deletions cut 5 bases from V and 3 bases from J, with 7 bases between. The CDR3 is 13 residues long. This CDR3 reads CASSPGYTGELFF. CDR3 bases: TGTGCCAGCAGTCCGGGATACACCGGGGAGCTGTTTTTT.

The CDR3 nucleotides read TGTGCCTGGAGTGTACAGGGAAGTGGCTACACCTTC. It yields the protein CAWSVQGSGYTF. This chain connects TRBV30 to TRBJ1-2, with a weak D call TRBD1 (6 bases). CDR1 GTSNPN and CDR2 SVGIG come from the germline V gene (reference sequence). V lost 0 bases to trimming and J lost 7 bases, with 9 bases between them. The CDR3 runs 12 residues.

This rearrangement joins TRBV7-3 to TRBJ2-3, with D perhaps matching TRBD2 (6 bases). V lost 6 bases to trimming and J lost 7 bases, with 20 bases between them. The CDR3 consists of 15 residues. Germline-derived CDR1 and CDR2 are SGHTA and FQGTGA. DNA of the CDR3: TGTGCCAGCAGTATAACCCCCGGGAGTTCGAATACGCAGTATTTT. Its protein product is CASSITPGSSNTQYF.

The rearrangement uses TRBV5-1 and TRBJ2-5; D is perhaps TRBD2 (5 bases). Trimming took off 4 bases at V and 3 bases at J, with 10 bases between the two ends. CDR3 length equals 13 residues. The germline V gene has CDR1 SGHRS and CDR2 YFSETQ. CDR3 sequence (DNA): TGCGCCAGCAGCCCGAGGACTGAAGAGACCCAGTACTTC. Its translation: CASSPRTEETQYF.

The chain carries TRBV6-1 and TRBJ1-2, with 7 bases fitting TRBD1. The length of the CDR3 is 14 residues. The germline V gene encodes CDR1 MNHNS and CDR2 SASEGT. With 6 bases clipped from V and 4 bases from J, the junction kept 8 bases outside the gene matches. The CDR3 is CASRVDRAGYGYTF. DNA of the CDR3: TGTGCCAGCAGGGTTGACAGGGCGGGCTATGGCTACACCTTC.

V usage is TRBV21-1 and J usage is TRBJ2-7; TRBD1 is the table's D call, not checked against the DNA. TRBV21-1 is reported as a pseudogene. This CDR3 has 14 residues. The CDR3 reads CASSKATGAYEQYF. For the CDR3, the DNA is TGTGCCAGCAGCAAGGCGACAGGAGCCTACGAGCAGTACTTC.

This chain's CDR3 is CASSLGPGQGGEQYV. The CDR3 bases are TGCGCCAGCAGCTTGGGCCCGGGACAGGGGGGCGAGCAGTACGTC. The gene calls are TRBV5-1 and TRBJ2-7; 11 nucleotides align to TRBD1. V dropped 0 bases and J dropped 6; count of bases not matched to a gene: 5. This CDR3 has 15 amino acids. The V gene's germline CDR1 is SGHRS and CDR2 YFSETQ.